This T cell receptor beta chain appears in the sequencing data of a study of T cells in Graves' hyperthyroidism and ophthalmopathy. Whole-study findings and limits: Appearing also in blood were most of the thyroid clonotypes expanded above 0.001.

Amplification of TCR beta CDR3 regions used RNA as the template. HTBI primers were the set used in a first-round RT-PCR of the TCR CDR3. TCRdb fed the multiplex PCR reads into MiXCR, producing one record per CDR3 protein. The data show hundreds of thousands of distinct CDR3 sequences, less than 25% seen once. This clonotype was found many times. No antigen is known for it. Orbital computed tomography, thyroid ultrasound, serum thyroxine and TRAb, and clinical symptoms together informed the diagnoses. Sequenced input: blood. This sequence was found in a man under 40 with Graves' ophthalmopathy.

Here the CDR3 DNA reads TGTGCCAGCAGCTTTCAACTAGCGGGTGGCCGCCCTAACGGTGAGCAGTTCTTC. This sequence encodes CASSFQLAGGRPNGEQFF. J is TRBJ2-1 and V is TRBV7-2; 9 bases align to TRBD2. CDR3 length equals 18 residues. V dropped 3 bases and J dropped 9; count of bases not matched to a gene: 18. Per germline, CDR1 SGHTA and CDR2 FQGNSA.